The 26 T cell receptor beta chains below come from one sample, sequenced in a study of control samples from healthy donors and cancer patients. Some clones are missing from TCRdb's copy, which holds only in-frame ones; the method was immunoSEQ multiplex PCR. The data show roughly 80,000 clones, about 90% seen once. Sequencing used blood. These receptors all stem from a man aged 50 or older in good health.

This chain connects TRBV7-9 to TRBJ1-6, with 12 bases lining up with TRBD1. CDR1 and CDR2 from the germline V gene are SEHNR and FQNEAQ (reference sequence). This CDR3 region has 16 residues. V was pared by 1 base and J by 10 bases, with 5 bases of the junction left unmatched. CDR3 nucleotide sequence: TGTGCCAGCAGCTTAGGGGGACAGGGGGCGCGCTCACCCCTCCACTTT. This translates into CASSLGGQGARSPLHF. The variable domain in full, completed from reference TRBV7-9 and TRBJ1-6, reads DTGVSQNPRHKITKRGQNVTFRCDPISEHNRLYWYRQTLGQGPEFLTYFQNEAQLEKSRLLSDRFSAERPKGSFSTLEIQRTEQGDSAMYLCASSLGGQGARSPLHFGNGTRLTVT.

The DNA for the CDR3 is TGCGCCAGCAGCGCCGGTGGGCTAGCAGCCGGGGAGCTGTTTTTT. Translation: CASSAGGLAAGELFF. The chain carries TRBV5-1 and TRBJ2-2; D may be TRBD2 (5 bases). The V and J ends lost 4 bases and 6 bases respectively, with 16 bases between them. CDR3 length: 15 residues. Germline V gene lookup returns CDR1 SGHRS and CDR2 YFSETQ.

This clone is a singleton in its sample. The chain employs TRBV4-1 and TRBJ2-7; D is tentatively TRBD1 or TRBD2 (5 bases each). This CDR3 has 14 residues. V gave up 4 bases and J gave up 0 bases, with 10 bases separating them. Germline loops: CDR1 MGHRA, CDR2 YSYEKL. DNA of the CDR3: TGCGCCAGCAGCCCCGGGGACCTCTCCTACGAGCAGTACTTC. Its translation is CASSPGDLSYEQYF.

J is TRBJ1-4 and V is TRBV6-5; TRBD1 matches at 7 bases. CDR1 and CDR2 from the germline V gene are MNHEY and SVGAGI. Trimming took 8 bases from V and 8 from J; bases not matched to a gene: 11. CDR3 length: 14 amino acids. CDR3 sequence (DNA): TGTGCCAGCCCCTACAGGGGTGGTGGGGAAAAACTGTTTTTT. Translated: CASPYRGGGEKLFF.

This clone has a handful of counts. The CDR3 coding sequence is TGTGCCAGTAGGACCGGGACAGGGGGCGTTGGGGCCAACGTCCTGACTTTC. The encoded protein is CASRTGTGGVGANVLTF. The genes are TRBV19 and TRBJ2-6; TRBD1 matches at 12 bases. Unmatched junction bases numbered 6, after V lost 6 bases and J lost 3 bases. This CDR3 is 17 amino acids long. Germline values: CDR1 LNHDA, CDR2 SQIVND (reference sequence). The full variable domain, its missing parts supplied by reference TRBV19 and TRBJ2-6, is DGGITQSPKYLFRKEGQNVTLSCEQNLNHDAMYWYRQDPGQGLRLIYYSQIVNDFQKGDIAEGYSVSREKKESFPLTVTSAQKNPTAFYLCASRTGTGGVGANVLTFGAGSRLTVL.

The chain employs TRBV2 and TRBJ1-5; perhaps TRBD1 as D (5 bases). This CDR3 region has 14 residues. Germline V gene sequence: CDR1 SNHLY, CDR2 FYNNEI. The V and J ends lost 7 bases and 3 bases respectively, with 13 bases between them. The CDR3 DNA reads as TGTGCCAGCATGGGGGAGAGGAACAATCAGCCCCAGCATTTT. This encodes CASMGERNNQPQHF.

This clone was observed a single time. The gene calls are TRBV23-1 and TRBJ1-5; D gene uncertain. TRBV23-1 falls under the ORF class, with uncertain function. The germline V and J ends were trimmed by 0 bases and 16 bases, with 16 bases remaining between them. This CDR3 has 13 amino acids. The CDR3 here is CASSQSGGNNIHF. The CDR3 DNA reads TGCGCCAGCAGTCAATCCGGCGGAAATAATATCCATTTT.

This clone was seen a single time. The V call is TRBV4-2, the J call TRBJ2-1; D is possibly TRBD1 or TRBD2 (6 bases each). This CDR3 is 14 amino acids long. CDR1 is LGHNA, CDR2 YNFKEQ, per germline. Deletions cut 4 bases from V and 6 bases from J, with 13 bases between. CDR3 in DNA: TGTGCCAGCAGCCTTACCGGGGGCGGCAATGAGCAGTTCTTC. This translates into CASSLTGGGNEQFF.

The chain uses TRBV24-1 and TRBJ2-1; 9 bases agree with TRBD1. The CDR3 consists of 15 residues. In germline, CDR1 is KGHDR, CDR2 SFDVKD. V trimming: 4 bases; J trimming: 8 bases; junction bases outside the gene matches: 8. The CDR3 loop reads CATSDPYRTGDEQFF. CDR3 DNA: TGTGCCACCAGTGACCCTTATAGGACAGGGGATGAGCAGTTCTTC.

The chain employs TRBV7-8 and TRBJ2-2; TRBD2 matches at 7 bases. After removal of 5 bases from V and 7 bases from J, the junction contained 7 bases not matched to a gene. This CDR3 comprises 14 residues. Germline values: CDR1 SGHVS, CDR2 FQNEAQ. Written as DNA, the CDR3 is TGTGCCAGCAGCACCCGTTCGGGGGGCGGGGAGCTGTTTTTT. Translating it yields CASSTRSGGGELFF.

V gene TRBV9 combines with J gene TRBJ1-2; D not resolved. In germline, CDR1 is SGDLS, CDR2 YYNGEE. This CDR3 has 16 residues. V gave up 3 bases and J gave up 5 bases, with 20 bases separating them. The chain's CDR3 is CASSAPRRGNFYGYTF. DNA for the CDR3: TGTGCCAGCAGCGCCCCCCGACGGGGAAATTTTTATGGCTACACCTTC. The full variable domain, in which reference TRBV9 and TRBJ1-2 provide the parts outside the CDR3, is DSGVTQTPKHLITATGQRVTLRCSPRSGDLSVYWYQQSLDQGLQFLIQYYNGEERAKGNILERFSAQQFPDLHSELNLSSLELGDSALYFCASSAPRRGNFYGYTFGSGTRLTVV.

The rearrangement joins TRBV5-1 to TRBJ2-1; 9 positions match TRBD1. V shed 4 bases and J 5 bases; nucleotides not matched to a gene: 7. Germline lookup yields CDR1 SGHRS and CDR2 YFSETQ. This CDR3 is 15 amino acids long. CDR3 amino acids: CASSLQGAQDNEQFF. CDR3 nucleotides: TGCGCCAGCAGCCTACAGGGGGCGCAGGACAATGAGCAGTTCTTC.

V and J are TRBV27 and TRBJ2-3, with 7 nucleotides matching TRBD1. The CDR3 has 12 amino acids. Germline V gives CDR1 MNHEY, CDR2 SMNVEV (reference sequence). Trimming cost V 6 bases and J 3 bases; bases outside gene matches: 0. CDR3 nucleotide sequence: TGTGCCAGCAGGACAGGGACAGATACGCAGTATTTT. Encoded protein: CASRTGTDTQYF.

Only one count was recorded for this clone. The gene calls are TRBV27 and TRBJ2-7, with TRBD1 matching over 9 bases. After removal of 6 bases from V and 3 bases from J, the junction contained 9 bases not matched to a gene. The CDR3 runs to 15 residues. Germline V gives CDR1 MNHEY, CDR2 SMNVEV (reference sequence). DNA of the CDR3: TGTGCCAGCAGGCTCCGGGACAGGGAGGACTACGAGCAGTACTTC. Protein product: CASRLRDREDYEQYF.

The gene calls are TRBV5-1 and TRBJ2-3; 7 bases agree with TRBD1. Germline V gene data show CDR1 as SGHRS and CDR2 as YFSETQ. The V segment lost 3 bases and the J segment 0 bases; nucleotides outside the gene matches: 7. The CDR3 loop spans 16 amino acids. CDR3 sequence (DNA): TGCGCCAGCAGCTCCCGGGACAGAACTAGCACAGATACGCAGTATTTT. This translates into CASSSRDRTSTDTQYF.

The rearrangement uses TRBV11-3 and TRBJ2-3, with 10 bases fitting TRBD1. This CDR3 spans 16 amino acids. V shed 2 bases and J 6 bases; nucleotides not matched to a gene: 8. Germline V CDR1 and CDR2: SGHNT, YENEEA. The CDR3 sequence is CASSLSRQGAGDTQYF. CDR3 DNA: TGTGCCAGCAGCTTAAGCCGACAGGGGGCAGGGGATACGCAGTATTTT.

This clone was counted only a few times. The genes are TRBV19 and TRBJ1-5; 9 bases match TRBD1. The CDR3 has 15 amino acids. Germline values: CDR1 LNHDA, CDR2 SQIVND (reference sequence). The trim removed 2 bases at V and 7 bases at J, leaving 6 bases unmatched. CDR3 coding DNA: TGTGCCAGTAGTATACTAACAGGGGGCGGCCAGCCCCAGCATTTT. Translated: CASSILTGGGQPQHF.

The chain couples TRBV6-2 or TRBV6-3 to TRBJ2-6; no clear D gene. Germline V CDR1 and CDR2: MNHEY, SVGEGT. The V end was cut by 2 bases, the J end by 2 bases, with 13 bases between. The CDR3 runs 17 residues. The DNA for the CDR3 is TGTGCCAGCAGTTACGTACGCAGCCCCACTGGGGCCAACGTCCTGACTTTC. It yields the protein CASSYVRSPTGANVLTF.

The rearrangement uses TRBV21-1 and TRBJ2-5. TRBV21-1 is a pseudogene. This CDR3 spans 15 amino acids. The CDR3 reads CASSKRVQPEETQYF. CDR3 sequence (DNA): TGTGCCAGCAGCAAACGGGTACAGCCTGAAGAGACCCAGTACTTC.

The chain has TRBV5-4 and TRBJ2-2; tentative D call: TRBD1 (6 bases). Trimming took off 2 bases at V and 5 bases at J, with 7 bases between the two ends. This CDR3 contains 13 residues. Germline V CDR1 and CDR2: SGHNT, YYREEE (reference sequence). The CDR3 coding sequence is TGTGCCAGCAGCTTACAGGGAACCGGGGAGCTGTTTTTT. Encoded protein: CASSLQGTGELFF.

V and J are TRBV12-3 or TRBV12-4 and TRBJ1-5; 7 positions agree with TRBD1. Trimming removed 6 bases from V and 6 bases from J; junction bases left unmatched: 5. The CDR3 spans 13 residues. The chain's CDR3 is CASSLTGVQPQHF. The CDR3 region has the DNA TGTGCCAGCAGCTTAACAGGGGTTCAGCCCCAGCATTTT.

V is TRBV7-9 and J is TRBJ1-5; D unclear. The CDR3 covers 12 residues. The V gene's germline CDR1 is SEHNR and CDR2 FQNEAQ (reference sequence). The V gene lost 3 bases and the J gene lost 4 bases, with 4 bases spanning the gap. Here the CDR3 reads CASSFLNQPQHF. CDR3 DNA sequence: TGTGCCAGCAGCTTTTTAAATCAGCCCCAGCATTTT.

The V gene is TRBV18, the J gene TRBJ1-1; TRBD1 matches at 10 bases. The CDR3 spans 17 residues. Germline assignment: CDR1 KGHSH and CDR2 LQKENI. The trim removed 3 bases at V and 1 base at J, leaving 8 bases unmatched. The CDR3 reads CASSPLTGGLENTEAFF. The CDR3 DNA reads TGTGCCAGCTCACCGTTGACAGGGGGCCTTGAGAACACTGAAGCTTTCTTT.

The chain links TRBV7-3 to TRBJ2-5; no definite D call. V lost 5 bases, J lost 7 bases, and 14 bases lay in between. CDR1 is SGHTA and CDR2 is FQGTGA in the germline V gene. The CDR3 extends over 13 amino acids. The CDR3 loop reads CASSPSALGTQYF. CDR3 nucleotide sequence: TGTGCCAGCAGCCCATCGGCCTTAGGGACCCAGTACTTC.

This clone was seen just once. J is TRBJ1-5 and V is TRBV30; no reliable D call. V lost 1 base and J lost 3, with 13 bases in between. Germline V gives CDR1 GTSNPN, CDR2 SVGIG (reference sequence). The CDR3 covers 15 residues. DNA of the CDR3: TGTGCCTGGAGTGCAGCAAAGACTCTCAATCAGCCCCAGCATTTT. Amino acid sequence: CAWSAAKTLNQPQHF.

The rearrangement joins TRBV19 to TRBJ1-1; no reliable D call. The V and J ends lost 7 bases and 5 bases respectively, with 14 bases between them. This CDR3 has 13 amino acids. Germline lookup yields CDR1 LNHDA and CDR2 SQIVND (reference sequence). CDR3 sequence: CASTTAQVTEAFF. As DNA, the CDR3 is TGTGCCAGTACCACAGCCCAAGTAACTGAAGCTTTCTTT.